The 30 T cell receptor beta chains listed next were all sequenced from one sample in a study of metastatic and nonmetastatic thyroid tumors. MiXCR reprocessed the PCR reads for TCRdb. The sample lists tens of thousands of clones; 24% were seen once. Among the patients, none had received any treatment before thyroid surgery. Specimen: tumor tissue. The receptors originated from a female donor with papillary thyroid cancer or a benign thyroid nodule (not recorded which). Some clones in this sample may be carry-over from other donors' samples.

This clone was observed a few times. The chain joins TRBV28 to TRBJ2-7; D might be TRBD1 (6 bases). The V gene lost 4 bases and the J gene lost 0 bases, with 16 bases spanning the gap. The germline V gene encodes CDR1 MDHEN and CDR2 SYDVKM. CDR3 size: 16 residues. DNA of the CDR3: TGTGCCAGCAGTTCACCGACAGGCCCGAGCTCCTACGAGCAGTACTTC. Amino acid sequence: CASSSPTGPSSYEQYF.

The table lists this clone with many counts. CDR3: CASSEGQGVTYEQYF. DNA for the CDR3: TGTGCCAGCAGCGAGGGACAGGGGGTCACCTACGAGCAGTACTTC. The chain is built from TRBV5-4 and TRBJ2-7; 11 bases are a match to TRBD1. From germline, CDR1 is SGHNT and CDR2 YYREEE (reference sequence). Germline trimming cut 4 bases from V and 2 bases from J; bases unmatched to any gene: 5. The CDR3 has 15 amino acids. The entire variable domain, with the rest obtained from reference TRBV5-4 and TRBJ2-7, is as follows: ETGVTQSPTHLIKTRGQQVTLRCSSQSGHNTVSWYQQALGQGPQFIFQYYREEENGRGNFPPRFSGLQFPNYSSELNVNALELDDSALYLCASSEGQGVTYEQYFGPGTRLTVT.

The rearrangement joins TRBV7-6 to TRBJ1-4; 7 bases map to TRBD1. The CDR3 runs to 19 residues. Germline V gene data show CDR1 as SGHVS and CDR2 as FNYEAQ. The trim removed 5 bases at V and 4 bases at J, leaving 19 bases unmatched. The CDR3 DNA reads TGTGCCAGCAGCCGAAAAAAGACAGGGTTATTTGATTTTAATGAAAAACTGTTTTTT. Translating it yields CASSRKKTGLFDFNEKLFF.

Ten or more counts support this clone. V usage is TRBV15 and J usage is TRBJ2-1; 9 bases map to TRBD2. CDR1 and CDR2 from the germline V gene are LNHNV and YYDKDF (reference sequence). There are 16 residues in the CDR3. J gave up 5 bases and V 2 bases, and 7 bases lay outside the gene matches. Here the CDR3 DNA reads TGTGCCACCAGCAGATTTGGCGGGGGGGGGGACAATGAGCAGTTCTTC. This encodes CATSRFGGGGDNEQFF.

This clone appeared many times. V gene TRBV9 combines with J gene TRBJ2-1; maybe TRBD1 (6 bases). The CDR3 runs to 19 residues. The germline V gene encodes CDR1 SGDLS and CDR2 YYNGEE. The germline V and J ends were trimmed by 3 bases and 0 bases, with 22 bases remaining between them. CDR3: CASSGHRERQSSSYNEQFF. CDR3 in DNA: TGTGCCAGCAGCGGACACAGGGAGCGGCAGTCAAGCTCCTACAATGAGCAGTTCTTC.

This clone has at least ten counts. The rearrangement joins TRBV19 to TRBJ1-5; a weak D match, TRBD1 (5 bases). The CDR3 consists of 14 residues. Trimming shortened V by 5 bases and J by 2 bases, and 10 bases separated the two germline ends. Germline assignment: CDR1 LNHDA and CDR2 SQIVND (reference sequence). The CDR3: CASSFAGGNQPQHF. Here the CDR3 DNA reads TGTGCCAGTAGTTTCGCGGGGGGCAATCAGCCCCAGCATTTT.

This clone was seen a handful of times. This CDR3 is CSARDAGTEGGNSPLHF. The CDR3 nucleotides read TGCAGTGCTAGAGATGCAGGGACTGAAGGGGGTAATTCACCCCTCCACTTT. The chain combines TRBV20-1 with TRBJ1-6; D perhaps matches TRBD1 (6 bases). Germline lookup yields CDR1 DFQATT and CDR2 SNEGSKA (reference sequence). Trimming pared 0 bases from V and 6 bases from J, leaving 18 bases between. The CDR3 is made up of 17 amino acids.

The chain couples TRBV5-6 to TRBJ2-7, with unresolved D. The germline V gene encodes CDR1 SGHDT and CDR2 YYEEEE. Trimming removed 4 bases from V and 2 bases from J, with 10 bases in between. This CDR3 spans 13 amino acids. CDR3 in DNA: TGTGCCAGCAGCGGGGTAAAAACCTACGAGCAGTACTTC. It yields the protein CASSGVKTYEQYF.

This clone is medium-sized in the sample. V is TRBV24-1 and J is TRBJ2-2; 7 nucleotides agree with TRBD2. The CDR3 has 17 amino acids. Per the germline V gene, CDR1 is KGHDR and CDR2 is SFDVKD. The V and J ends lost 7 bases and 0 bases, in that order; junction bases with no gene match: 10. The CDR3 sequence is CATSEDPGGPNTGELFF. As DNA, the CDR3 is TGTGCCACCAGCGAGGATCCGGGGGGACCGAACACCGGGGAGCTGTTTTTT.

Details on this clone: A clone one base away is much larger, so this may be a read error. The CDR3 DNA is TGCGCCAGCAGCTTGGAACAGGGGTCTAGGTCGAATGAGCAGTTCTTC. The encoded protein is CASSLEQGSRSNEQFF. The chain is built from TRBV5-1 and TRBJ2-1; TRBD1 aligns across 7 bases. This CDR3 contains 16 residues. With 0 bases clipped from V and 7 bases from J, the junction kept 10 bases outside the gene matches. The germline gives CDR1 SGHRS, CDR2 YFSETQ. Combining the CDR3 with reference TRBV5-1 and TRBJ2-1 gives the whole variable domain KAGVTQTPRYLIKTRGQQVTLSCSPISGHRSVSWYQQTPGQGLQFLFEYFSETQRNKGNFPGRFSGRQFSNSRSEMNVSTLELGDSALYLCASSLEQGSRSNEQFFGPGTRLTVL.

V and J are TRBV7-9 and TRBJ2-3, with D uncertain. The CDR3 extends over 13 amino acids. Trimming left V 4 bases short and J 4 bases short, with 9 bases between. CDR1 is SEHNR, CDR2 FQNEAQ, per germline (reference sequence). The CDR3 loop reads CASSSVVPDTQYF. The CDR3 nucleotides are TGTGCCAGCAGCTCAGTGGTCCCAGATACGCAGTATTTT.

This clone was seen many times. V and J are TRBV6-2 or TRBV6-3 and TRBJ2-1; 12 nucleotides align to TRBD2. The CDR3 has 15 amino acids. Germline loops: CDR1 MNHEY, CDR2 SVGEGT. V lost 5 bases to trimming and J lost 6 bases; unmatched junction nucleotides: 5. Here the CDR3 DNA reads TGTGCCAGCAGTCATCCGGGACTAGCGGGCAATGAGCAGTTCTTC. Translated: CASSHPGLAGNEQFF.

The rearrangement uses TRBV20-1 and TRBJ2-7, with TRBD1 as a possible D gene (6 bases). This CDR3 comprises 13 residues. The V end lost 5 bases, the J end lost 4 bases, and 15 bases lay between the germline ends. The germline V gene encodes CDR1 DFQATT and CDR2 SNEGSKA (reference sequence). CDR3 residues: CSAGGPQGYEQYF. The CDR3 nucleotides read TGCAGTGCTGGGGGACCTCAGGGGTACGAGCAGTACTTC.

The CDR3 sequence: CSARRQNTEAFF. In DNA, the CDR3 is TGCAGTGCCCGGCGGCAGAACACTGAAGCTTTCTTT. The chain couples TRBV20-1 to TRBJ1-1; D not certain. Germline V gene data show CDR1 as DFQATT and CDR2 as SNEGSKA (reference sequence). V dropped 6 bases and J dropped 1 base, with 9 bases sitting between them. This CDR3 has 12 amino acids.

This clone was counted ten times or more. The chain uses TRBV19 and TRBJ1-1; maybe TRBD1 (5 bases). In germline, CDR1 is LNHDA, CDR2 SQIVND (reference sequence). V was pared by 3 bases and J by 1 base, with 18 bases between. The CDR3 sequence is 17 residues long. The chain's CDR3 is CASSIPPGAGPNTEAFF. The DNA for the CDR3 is TGTGCCAGTAGTATCCCCCCCGGGGCGGGGCCGAACACTGAAGCTTTCTTT.

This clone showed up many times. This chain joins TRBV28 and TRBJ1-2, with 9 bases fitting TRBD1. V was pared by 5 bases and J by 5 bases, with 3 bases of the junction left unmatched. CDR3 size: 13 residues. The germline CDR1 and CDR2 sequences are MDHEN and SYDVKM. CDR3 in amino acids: CASSIQGAYGYTF. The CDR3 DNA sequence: TGTGCCAGCAGTATACAGGGGGCTTATGGCTACACCTTC.

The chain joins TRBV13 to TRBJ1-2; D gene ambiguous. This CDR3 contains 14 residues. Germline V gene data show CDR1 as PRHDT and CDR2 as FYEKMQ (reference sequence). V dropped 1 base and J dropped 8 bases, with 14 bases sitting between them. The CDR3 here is CASSLVRILGGYTF. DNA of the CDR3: TGTGCCAGCAGCTTAGTAAGGATTTTAGGGGGCTACACCTTC. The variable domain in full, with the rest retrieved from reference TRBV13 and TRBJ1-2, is AAGVIQSPRHLIKEKRETATLKCYPIPRHDTVYWYQQGPGQDPQFLISFYEKMQSDKGSIPDRFSAQQFSDYHSELNMSSLELGDSALYFCASSLVRILGGYTFGSGTRLTVV.

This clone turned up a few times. CDR3 in DNA: TGTGCCAGCATAGACGAGGGGCACAGCGGCTACACCTTC. Amino acids: CASIDEGHSGYTF. The chain carries TRBV2 and TRBJ1-2; tentatively, D is TRBD1 (5 bases). The germline V and J ends were trimmed by 7 bases and 8 bases, with 17 bases remaining between them. CDR1 SNHLY and CDR2 FYNNEI come from the germline V gene. The CDR3 is made up of 13 amino acids.

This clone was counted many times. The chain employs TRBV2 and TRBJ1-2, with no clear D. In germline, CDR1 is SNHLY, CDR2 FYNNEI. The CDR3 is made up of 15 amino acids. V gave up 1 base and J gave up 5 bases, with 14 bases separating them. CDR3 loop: CASSEGGAQTYGYTF. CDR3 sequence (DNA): TGTGCCAGCAGTGAAGGGGGAGCCCAGACTTATGGCTACACCTTC.

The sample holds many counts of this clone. CDR3 residues: CASSLGTGVVLEQYF. CDR3 nucleotide sequence: TGTGCCAGCAGCTTAGGGACAGGGGTAGTACTCGAGCAGTACTTC. The chain combines TRBV7-6 with TRBJ2-7, with 9 bases fitting TRBD1. CDR1 and CDR2 (germline): SGHVS, FNYEAQ. Losses at the gene ends were 1 base for V and 6 bases for J; bases not matched to a gene: 7. The length of the CDR3 is 15 residues.

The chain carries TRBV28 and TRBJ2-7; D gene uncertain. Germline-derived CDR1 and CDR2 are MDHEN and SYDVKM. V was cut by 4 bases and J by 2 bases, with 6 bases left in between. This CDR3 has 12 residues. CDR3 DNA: TGTGCCAGCAGTTCGCTCCCCTACGAGCAGTACTTC. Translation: CASSSLPYEQYF.

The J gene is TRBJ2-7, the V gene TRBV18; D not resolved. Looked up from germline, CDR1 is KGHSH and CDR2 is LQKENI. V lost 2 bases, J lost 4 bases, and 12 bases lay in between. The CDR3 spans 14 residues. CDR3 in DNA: TGTGCCAGCTCACCAGAATCCGGACCTTACGAGCAGTACTTC. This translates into CASSPESGPYEQYF.

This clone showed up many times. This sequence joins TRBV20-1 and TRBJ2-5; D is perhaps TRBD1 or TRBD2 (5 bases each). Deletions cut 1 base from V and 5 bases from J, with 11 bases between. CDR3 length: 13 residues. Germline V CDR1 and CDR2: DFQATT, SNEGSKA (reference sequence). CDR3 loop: CSARGGAWETQYF. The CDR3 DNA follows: TGCAGTGCTAGAGGAGGGGCTTGGGAGACCCAGTACTTC.

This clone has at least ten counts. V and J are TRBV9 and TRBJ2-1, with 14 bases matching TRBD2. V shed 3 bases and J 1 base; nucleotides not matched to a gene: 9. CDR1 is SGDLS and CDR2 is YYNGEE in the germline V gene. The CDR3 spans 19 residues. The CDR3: CASSGDPGTSGRSYNEQFF. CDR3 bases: TGTGCCAGCAGCGGGGATCCTGGGACTAGCGGGAGATCCTACAATGAGCAGTTCTTC.

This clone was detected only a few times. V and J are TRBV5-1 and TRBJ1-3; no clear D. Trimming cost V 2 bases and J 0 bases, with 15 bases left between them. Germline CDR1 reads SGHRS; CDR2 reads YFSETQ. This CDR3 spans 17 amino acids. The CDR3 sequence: CASSFLGSGSSGNTIYF. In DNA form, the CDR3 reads TGCGCCAGCAGCTTCTTAGGGTCCGGATCCTCTGGAAACACCATATATTTT.

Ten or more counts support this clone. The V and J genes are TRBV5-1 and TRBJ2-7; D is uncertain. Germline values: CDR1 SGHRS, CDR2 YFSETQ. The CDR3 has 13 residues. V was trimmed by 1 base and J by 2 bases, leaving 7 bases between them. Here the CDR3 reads CASSLMDAYEQYF. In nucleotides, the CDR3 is TGCGCCAGCAGCTTGATGGATGCCTACGAGCAGTACTTC.

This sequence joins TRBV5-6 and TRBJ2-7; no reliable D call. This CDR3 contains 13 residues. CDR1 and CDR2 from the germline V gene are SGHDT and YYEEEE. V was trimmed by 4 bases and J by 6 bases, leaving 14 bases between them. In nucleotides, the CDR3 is TGTGCCAGCAGCCCGCTCGTGGGGTCCGAGCAGTACTTC. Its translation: CASSPLVGSEQYF.

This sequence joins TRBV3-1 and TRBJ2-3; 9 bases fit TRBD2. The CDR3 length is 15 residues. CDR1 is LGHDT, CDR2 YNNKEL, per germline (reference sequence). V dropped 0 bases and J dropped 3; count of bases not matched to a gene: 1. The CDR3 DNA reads TGTGCCAGCAGCCAAGATAGCGGGAGTACAGATACGCAGTATTTT. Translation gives CASSQDSGSTDTQYF.

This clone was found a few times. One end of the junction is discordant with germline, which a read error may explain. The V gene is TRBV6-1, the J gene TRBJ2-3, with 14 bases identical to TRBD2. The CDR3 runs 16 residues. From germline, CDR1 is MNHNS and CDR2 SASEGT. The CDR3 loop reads CASSDGTSGGSYTQYF. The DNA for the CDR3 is TGTGCCAGCAGTGACGGGACTAGCGGGGGATCATATACGCAGTACTTT.

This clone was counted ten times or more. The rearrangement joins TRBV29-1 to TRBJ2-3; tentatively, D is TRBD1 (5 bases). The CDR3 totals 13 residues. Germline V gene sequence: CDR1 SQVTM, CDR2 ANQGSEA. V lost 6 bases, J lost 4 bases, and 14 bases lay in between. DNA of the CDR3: TGCAGCGTCGGTATCAGGGCAGCAGATACGCAGTATTTT. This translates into CSVGIRAADTQYF.